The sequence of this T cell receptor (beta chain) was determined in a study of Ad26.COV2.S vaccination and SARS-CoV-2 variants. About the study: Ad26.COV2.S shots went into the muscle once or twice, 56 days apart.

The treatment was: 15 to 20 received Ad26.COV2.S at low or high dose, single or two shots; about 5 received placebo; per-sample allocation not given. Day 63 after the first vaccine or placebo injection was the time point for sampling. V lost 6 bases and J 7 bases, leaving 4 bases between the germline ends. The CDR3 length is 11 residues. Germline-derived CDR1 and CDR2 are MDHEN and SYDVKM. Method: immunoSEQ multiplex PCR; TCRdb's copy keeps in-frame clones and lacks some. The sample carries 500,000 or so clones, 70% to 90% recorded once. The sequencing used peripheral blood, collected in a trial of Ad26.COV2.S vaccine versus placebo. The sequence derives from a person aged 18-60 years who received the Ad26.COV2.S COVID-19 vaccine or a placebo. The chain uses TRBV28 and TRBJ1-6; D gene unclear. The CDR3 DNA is TGTGCCAGCAGCCGGAATTCACCCCTCCACTTT. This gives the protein CASSRNSPLHF.